These T cell receptor beta chains were read from a single sample in a study of T cell changes during pregnancy in multiple sclerosis. TCRdb keeps only in-frame clones here, not all; method: immunoSEQ multiplex PCR. The repertoire includes roughly 80,000 clones, approximately 93% of them detected once, and more than 2.5% sits in the top ten. This specimen was peripheral blood, taken in the second trimester of pregnancy. The source is a female donor with multiple sclerosis, enrolled in a pregnancy study. Both conserved end residues are part of each CDR3. A D gene is named only where the DNA matches it firmly. Size values are once, few and many counts, or a class for expanded clones, and some rows have none.

>.|TRBV27|TRBJ2-1|TRBD2
TGTGCCAGCAGCACTGCAAGCGGGGGGGCCTGGAATGAGCAGTTCTTC
CASSTASGGAWNEQFF
>.|TRBV5-4|TRBJ1-3|TRBD1
TGTGCCAGCAGTCCCGCTACAGGGGGCGGAAACACCATATATTTT
CASSPATGGGNTIYF
>few|TRBV29-1|TRBJ1-1|TRBD1
TGCAGCGTTGGGGCAGGGGGCGGGACTGAAGCTTTCTTT
CSVGAGGGTEAFF
>.|TRBV5-1|TRBJ1-4|.
TGCGCCAGCAGCTTGGTACCCGAAAGCGAGGATCTGTTTTTT
CASSLVPESEDLFF
>.|TRBV6-5|TRBJ1-1|.
TGTGCCAGCAGAACTACGAACACTGAAGCTTTCTTT
CASRTTNTEAFF
>few|TRBV7-2|TRBJ1-1|.
TGTGCCAGCAGCGATCGGGGGGGGATCATGAACACTGAAGCTTTCTTT
CASSDRGGIMNTEAFF
>.|TRBV15|TRBJ1-1|.
TGTGCCACCAGCTTAAGCCGGGGGAACACTGAAGCTTTCTTT
CATSLSRGNTEAFF
>few|TRBV27|TRBJ1-1|TRBD1
TGTGCCAGCAGTAACAGGGGCACTGAAGCTTTCTTT
CASSNRGTEAFF
>.|TRBV6-1|TRBJ2-3|.
TGTGCCAGCAGTGAAAGGCGGTTAACTAGCACAGATACGCAGTATTTT
CASSERRLTSTDTQYF
>.|TRBV10-2|TRBJ1-1|TRBD1
TGCGCCAGCAGTGGGACTCAGGGGGGCTGGAACACTGAAGCTTTCTTT
CASSGTQGGWNTEAFF
>once|TRBV5-6|TRBJ2-2|.
TGTGCCAGCAGCTTAGGAGAGAACACCGGGGAGCTGTTTTTT
CASSLGENTGELFF
>.|TRBV7-8|TRBJ1-6|TRBD1
TGTGCCAGCATCAAAAAAGCCCGGGACAGGGATAATTCACCCCTCCACTTT
CASIKKARDRDNSPLHF
>.|TRBV6-5|TRBJ1-5|.
TGTGCCAGCAGTTACCGTCCTTTTGGCAGCAATCAGCCCCAGCATTTT
CASSYRPFGSNQPQHF
>.|TRBV9|TRBJ1-5|TRBD1
TGTGCCAGCGGCGCGGGACAGAGCAATCAGCCCCAGCATTTT
CASGAGQSNQPQHF
>.|TRBV7-9|TRBJ2-1|.
TGTGCCAGCAGCCAGGGGTCCGGGCGGGCAGCCTACAATGAGCAGTTCTTC
CASSQGSGRAAYNEQFF
>.|TRBV5-4|TRBJ2-7|TRBD1
TGTGCCAGCAGCCTCGGACAGGGGGCTTACGAGCAGTACTTC
CASSLGQGAYEQYF
>.|TRBV19|TRBJ2-7|.
TGTGCCAGCCACTACGAGCAGTACTTC
CASHYEQYF
>few|TRBV19|TRBJ1-1|.
TGTGCCAGTGGGGAGTCCGAAGCTTTCTTT
CASGESEAFF
>.|TRBV18|TRBJ2-1|.
TGTGCCAGCTCATCAACCAATACGGGGGTTTACAATGAGCAGTTCTTC
CASSSTNTGVYNEQFF
>.|TRBV5-1|TRBJ1-1|TRBD1
TGCGCCAGCAGCTTCGGGACAGAGGGCGAAGCTTTCTTT
CASSFGTEGEAFF